This is a list of T cell receptor beta chains from one sample in a study of regulatory T cells in long-lasting Graves disease. Via MiXCR, TCRdb re-called the multiplex PCR reads, giving one row per CDR3 protein. The repertoire holds hundreds of thousands of distinct CDR3 sequences, with less than 20% as singletons. These data also featured in a second study, about T cells in Graves' hyperthyroidism and ophthalmopathy.

The specimen was peripheral blood mononuclear cells (PBMCs), collected at new diagnosis, from a patient treated with antithyroid drugs. The receptor set was obtained from a woman aged 25 to 45 with Graves disease. Each CDR3 is given without its conserved first and last residue. The D gene is left open where the match is weak.

11 | TRBV9 | - | ASQRPNTGELF
13 | TRBV10-2 | - | ASSESRPGSYGYT
11 | TRBV28 | - | ASSDRSHQPQH
14 | TRBV19 | - | ASSIGVNWGNQPQH
11 | TRBV30 | - | AWGAAGANVLT
12 | TRBV2 | - | ANKNWSSYNEQF
13 | TRBV7-9 | TRBD1 | ASSFQGASTDTQY
12 | TRBV20-1 | TRBD2 | SAITSGSYNEQF
12 | TRBV28 | TRBD1 | ASRDRGLDYEQY
15 | TRBV12-3/TRBV12-4 | - | ASSFSGTSGGNQPQH
14 | TRBV2 | - | ASSELAHRTQYGYT
11 | TRBV28 | TRBD1 | ASRTGGDTEAF
11 | TRBV30 | - | AWSPVTETGQF
11 | TRBV4-2 | - | ASSQPPNQPQH
12 | TRBV20-1 | - | SATRDVANYGYT
12 | TRBV5-1 | - | ASSLSRVGNEQF
12 | TRBV10-3 | TRBD1 | AISGTGGNQPQH
15 | TRBV20-1 | TRBD2 | SARGLAGDMASDTQY
12 | TRBV24-1 | - | ATSGSGITDTQY
11 | TRBV6-5 | - | ASSYSSGIGYT
10 | TRBV27 | - | AILGGNGELF
12 | TRBV29-1 | - | SVENRQKTDTQY
12 | TRBV7-9 | - | ASSLSTGDYEQY
14 | TRBV5-1 | TRBD2 | ASITGTSGSWETQY
11 | TRBV28 | - | ASSDTKYNEQF
14 | TRBV5-1 | - | ASSAETAESYNEQF
12 | TRBV28 | - | ASSLVGASYEQY
12 | TRBV28 | - | ASSQNRGIFGYT
12 | TRBV5-1 | TRBD1 | ASSSTTGINGYT
15 | TRBV6-2/TRBV6-3 | - | ASRRRRGSAGYNEQF
11 | TRBV2 | - | ASSLRAESQAF
14 | TRBV18 | - | ASSPPRAGEESPLH
13 | TRBV7-3 | TRBD2 | ASSLTGLAADTQY
12 | TRBV4-1 | - | ASSQDINQETQY
14 | TRBV20-1 | - | SARSPSASSYNEQF
11 | TRBV13 | - | ASSLFSQTEAF
11 | TRBV14 | - | ASSQAGMYEQY
11 | TRBV7-8 | TRBD2 | ASWREGLNEQF
11 | TRBV2 | - | ASKPLVNTEAF
11 | TRBV6-2/TRBV6-3 | TRBD1 | ASTSGGEGGYT
13 | TRBV7-8 | TRBD2 | ASSSTSGKVYEQY
11 | TRBV5-1 | - | ASSRGGGNTIY